This T cell receptor (beta chain) came from a study of blood T cell repertoires in COVID-19 (dated by TCRdb to 2018 to 2021). General notes on the study: Collaborator samples came from the United States, Italy and Spain and covered acute and convalescent phases of COVID-19. The material from the prospective study consisted of cDNA or gDNA derived from T cells, B-cell-depleted T cells, or PBMCs. Deeply sampled blood TCRbeta repertoires from subjects exposed to, actively infected with, or recovered from COVID-19 were included in the dataset. A freely available public database, intended as a resource for researchers studying the immune response to SARS-CoV-2, is where the repertoires were released. The samples were drawn from two sources: the first 160 participants of the ongoing ImmuneRACE study, and 1,254 subjects contributed by 6 global collaborators. Nearly every sample came with metadata listing a de-identified subject ID, COVID-19 status, age in years and sex. Where available, HLA class I and class II types were taken from metadata supplied by the sample provider and were not determined by assay-based typing.

Overall study results and their limits: The amount of clinical and demographic metadata varied by source and participant and was provided uncurated.

TCRbeta CDR3 regions were amplified from genomic DNA using the immunoSEQ Assay, a bias-controlled multiplex PCR. Regarding the original processing steps: The number of nucleated cells in each sample was estimated by amplification of reference gene primers within the assay. To quantify the absolute abundance of each unique TCRbeta CDR3 rearrangement, sequence reads were collapsed and filtered. For each sample, productive Simpson clonality was calculated as the square root of Simpson's diversity index across productive rearrangements. Imported from immuneACCESS, the table was reduced by TCRdb to in-frame sequences with V and J called. These copies leave out some clones; in studies compared against another copy, an unresolved V gene accounts for under half, and the cause of the remainder is not known. Clone size and the V and J calls come from that table; the DNA yielded D and trimming. Recorded for this sample are about 140,000 clones; approximately 83% of them occurred a single time. The ten largest clones add up to roughly 1.4% of the sample.

Collaborating institutions collected whole blood in K2EDTA tubes following their own protocols. For TCRbeta analysis, collaborators shipped samples as frozen whole blood, isolated PBMCs, or DNA extracted from either of those sample types. V is pared back by 0 bases and J by 3 bases, with 10 bases lying between the germline termini. CDR1 is given as SGDLS and CDR2 as YYNGEE, both from the germline V gene. The CDR3 sequence holds 15 residues, the cysteine and phenylalanine included. Only the CDR3 DNA stays, 45 bases, in frame from base 1. This clone turned up a few times. No antigen is known for it. Per-base qualities were not stored, and no clone one base away is much larger.

This sequence was found in a human donor in a cohort sampled during active COVID-19. Sequences were obtained from peripheral blood. The chain links TRBV9 with TRBJ2-1; the D gene is perhaps TRBD2, from 6 matching bases. The base sequence is TGTGCCAGCAGCGTAGATAGCGGCGGCTACAATGAGCAGTTCTTC. Protein translation: CASSVDSGGYNEQFF.